The T cell receptor (beta chain) described here comes from a study of shared clonotypes between healthy human individuals. CD45RO negativity and positive selection for CCR7 defined naive CD8 cells, a population that excluded terminally differentiated effector memory CD45RA+ cells. Healthy HIV-negative adults without recent acute infections or vaccinations served as donors. Only Caucasian adults living in Nashville, Tennessee made up the donor group. The CDR3 spans 15 residues. CDR1 and CDR2 (germline): MNHNS, SASEGT. Trimming at V came to 1 base and at J to 5 bases, leaving 2 bases not matched to a gene. Profiling relied on immunoSEQ multiplex PCR, and the TCRdb table lists in-frame clones only, not all of them. The sample shows about 2 million clones, about 95% of them seen only once.

The rearrangement joins TRBV6-1 to TRBJ2-1; TRBD2 aligns across 10 bases. Sequencing was carried out using naive CD8+ T cells sorted from blood. The sequence was obtained from a man in his late teens or twenties in good health. CDR3 protein: CASSEVAGGHNEQFF. The CDR3 DNA reads TGTGCCAGCAGTGAAGTAGCGGGAGGCCACAATGAGCAGTTCTTC.